Following are 8 T cell receptor beta chains from one sample sequenced in a study of early T cells in non-severe SARS-CoV-2 infection. TCRdb analysed the 5' RACE reads with MiXCR anew, one entry per CDR3 protein. Counted here are about 50,000 distinct CDR3 sequences, roughly 9.3% occurring once; the ten biggest clones make up 15%. The sample comprised whole blood. The receptors derive from an adult who was a healthcare worker with PCR-confirmed SARS-CoV-2 infection or an uninfected control (not recorded which).

This clonotype was counted ten times or more. The chain has TRBV4-1 and TRBJ2-1; D not resolved. V lost 0 bases, J lost 9 bases, and 6 bases lay in between. Germline V gives CDR1 MGHRA, CDR2 YSYEKL. CDR3 length: 12 amino acids. The CDR3, as DNA: TGCGCCAGCAGCCAAGATTTAAGTGAGCAGTTCTTC. It specifies CASSQDLSEQFF.

At least ten counts were recorded for this clonotype. The chain has TRBV11-2 and TRBJ2-1; tentative D call: TRBD2 (5 bases). The CDR3 runs 16 residues. V was clipped by 8 bases and J by 6 bases, with 23 bases between them. Germline V CDR1 and CDR2: SGHAT, FQNNGV. CDR3 sequence (DNA): TGTGCCAGCGCATGGGTGGAGCGGCCTCCCGGCAATGAGCAGTTCTTC. It codes for CASAWVERPPGNEQFF. The entire variable domain, with the rest obtained from reference TRBV11-2 and TRBJ2-1, is as follows: EAGVAQSPRYKIIEKRQSVAFWCNPISGHATLYWYQQILGQGPKLLIQFQNNGVVDDSQLPKDRFSAERLKGVDSTLKIQPAKLEDSAVYLCASAWVERPPGNEQFFGPGTRLTVL.

The rearrangement uses TRBV7-2 and TRBJ1-2; 10 bases fit TRBD1. In germline, CDR1 is SGHTA, CDR2 FQGNSA. The V gene end was trimmed by 5 bases and the J gene end by 6 bases; junction bases not matched to a gene: 9. The CDR3 length is 15 residues. CDR3 residues: CASSQSGQGIHGYTF. DNA for the CDR3: TGTGCCAGCAGCCAGTCGGGACAGGGGATACATGGCTACACCTTC.

At least ten counts were recorded for this clonotype. The chain couples TRBV5-4 to TRBJ1-4; 8 bases are a match to TRBD1. CDR1 SGHNT and CDR2 YYREEE come from the germline V gene (reference sequence). There are 16 residues in the CDR3. The J segment lost 0 bases and the V segment lost 4 bases, leaving 5 bases of the junction unmatched. The CDR3 region is CASSGDRTATNEKLFF. The CDR3 DNA is TGTGCCAGCAGCGGGGACAGGACAGCAACTAATGAAAAACTGTTTTTT.

The J gene is TRBJ2-6, the V gene TRBV29-1; no clear D. The CDR3 has 12 amino acids. The germline V gene has CDR1 SQVTM and CDR2 ANQGSEA. Trimming removed 5 bases at V and 2 bases at J, with 4 bases between. DNA of the CDR3: TGCAGCGTTCCGGCTGGGGCCAACGTCCTGACTTTC. This translates into CSVPAGANVLTF.

The chain has TRBV7-3 and TRBJ1-2, with TRBD1 matching 8 bases. This CDR3 has 14 residues. Germline V lookup: CDR1 SGHTA, CDR2 FQGTGA. The ends lost 3 bases at V and 0 bases at J; junction bases unmatched: 0. The CDR3 here is CASSLTGANYGYTF. The CDR3 DNA reads TGTGCCAGCAGCTTGACAGGGGCTAACTATGGCTACACCTTC.

In this sample, this clonotype turned up a few times. The J gene is TRBJ2-1, the V gene TRBV21-1; whether TRBD1, the table's D call, matches the DNA was not checked. TRBV21-1 is a pseudogene segment. The CDR3 has 21 amino acids. The CDR3 DNA is TGTGCCAGCAGCAAAAGGAGGTGGGCAGGGATAAGCGGTGTTATAGCATCTGAGCAGTTCTTC. Amino acids: CASSKRRWAGISGVIASEQFF.

This clonotype was seen many times. This rearrangement joins TRBV7-9 to TRBJ1-4, with D perhaps TRBD1 (6 bases). This CDR3 contains 15 residues. Trimming left V 4 bases short and J 7 bases short, with 16 bases between. CDR1 and CDR2 from the germline V gene are SEHNR and FQNEAQ (reference sequence). CDR3 DNA: TGTGCCAGCAGCTCTGCAGGGGCTCGTAGTGAAAAACTGTTTTTT. Its protein product is CASSSAGARSEKLFF.